The 9 T cell receptor beta chains below come from one sample, sequenced in a study of blood T cell repertoires in COVID-19. Here immunoSEQ multiplex PCR was the method, and the copy in TCRdb shows in-frame clones only, minus some. The repertoire has some 200,000 clones, 80% to 95% of them found once; the top ten carry approximately 0.56%. The sample was peripheral blood. The receptors here all came from a man in his fifties with acute or convalescent COVID-19.

The chain combines TRBV27 with TRBJ2-7; 9 bases line up with TRBD2. V dropped 3 bases and J dropped 6; count of bases not matched to a gene: 15. CDR1 is MNHEY and CDR2 is SMNVEV in the germline V gene (reference sequence). CDR3 length: 17 amino acids. Here the CDR3 reads CASSFPAGGGVPSEQYV. CDR3 DNA sequence: TGTGCCAGCAGTTTCCCCGCGGGGGGGGGCGTCCCATCCGAGCAGTACGTC.

The CDR3 sequence is CASSVGQANTGELFF. Here the CDR3 DNA reads TGTGCCAGCAGCGTAGGGCAGGCAAACACCGGGGAGCTGTTTTTT. J is TRBJ2-2 and V is TRBV9; D remains ambiguous. The V and J ends lost 0 bases and 2 bases respectively, with 8 bases between them. Germline CDR1 is SGDLS and CDR2 is YYNGEE. This CDR3 spans 15 amino acids. Using reference TRBV9 and TRBJ2-2 for the parts outside the CDR3, the full variable domain is DSGVTQTPKHLITATGQRVTLRCSPRSGDLSVYWYQQSLDQGLQFLIQYYNGEERAKGNILERFSAQQFPDLHSELNLSSLELGDSALYFCASSVGQANTGELFFGEGSRLTVL.

The chain has TRBV19 and TRBJ1-5, with D tentatively TRBD1 (5 bases). The CDR3 length is 14 residues. The V and J ends lost 5 bases and 4 bases respectively, with 12 bases between them. CDR1 and CDR2 from the germline V gene are LNHDA and SQIVND (reference sequence). DNA of the CDR3: TGTGCCAGTAGTGAAACAGGCCGAAATCAGCCCCAGCATTTT. Amino acid sequence: CASSETGRNQPQHF.

The gene calls are TRBV7-2 and TRBJ2-7; TRBD1 matches 7 bases. V trimming: 0 bases; J trimming: 6 bases; junction bases outside the gene matches: 5. The CDR3 has 14 amino acids. Germline assignment: CDR1 SGHTA and CDR2 FQGNSA. CDR3 DNA: TGTGCCAGCAGCTTAGCTTTTCCAGGGGGCGAGCAGTACGTC. Protein product: CASSLAFPGGEQYV.

The chain couples TRBV9 to TRBJ2-7, with 9 bases that match TRBD2. The trim removed 0 bases at V and 6 bases at J, leaving 10 bases unmatched. In germline, CDR1 is SGDLS, CDR2 YYNGEE. The CDR3 spans 16 residues. CDR3 sequence (DNA): TGTGCCAGCAGCGTAGAAAGCCTAGCGGGGCTCGGCGAGCAGTACTTC. This translates into CASSVESLAGLGEQYF.

V is TRBV10-3 and J is TRBJ1-5; possible D gene TRBD1, 5 bases. The CDR3 length is 16 residues. V shed 0 bases and J shed 5 bases, with 14 bases lying between them. Germline V gene lookup returns CDR1 ENHRY and CDR2 SYGVKD. The CDR3 coding sequence is TGTGCCATCAGTGAGTCAGCAGGGCCGGGCGATCAGCCCCAGCATTTT. Amino acids: CAISESAGPGDQPQHF.

The V and J genes are TRBV28 and TRBJ1-2; perhaps TRBD1 as D (6 bases). Germline lookup yields CDR1 MDHEN and CDR2 SYDVKM. Trimming removed 5 bases from V and 5 bases from J, with 18 bases in between. This CDR3 spans 15 amino acids. The CDR3 protein is CASSLGGGKGYGYTF. For the CDR3, the DNA is TGTGCCAGCAGTCTTGGTGGGGGCAAGGGGTATGGCTACACCTTC.

As to this clone: This same CDR3 is encoded by further DNA sequences in the sample. The rearrangement joins TRBV9 to TRBJ2-3; D is uncertain. The CDR3 is 13 amino acids. V lost 0 bases and J 1 base, leaving 3 bases between the germline ends. CDR1 is SGDLS, CDR2 YYNGEE, per germline. The DNA for the CDR3 is TGTGCCAGCAGCGTAGCAGGCACAGATACGCAGTATTTT. Protein product: CASSVAGTDTQYF.

This clone was detected once. The rearrangement joins TRBV5-4 to TRBJ2-3; D might be TRBD2 (7 bases). Germline-derived CDR1 and CDR2 are SGHNT and YYREEE (reference sequence). V was cut by 4 bases and J by 0 bases, with 15 bases left in between. The CDR3 extends over 16 amino acids. Here the CDR3 DNA reads TGTGCCAGCAGCCCCGGGGGGCAGGGAAGCACAGATACGCAGTATTTT. This gives the protein CASSPGGQGSTDTQYF.